This T cell receptor beta chain derives from a study of T cells in narcolepsy. Looking at the study overall: Healthy controls were enrolled alongside patients with narcolepsy type 1 or type 2.

Produced via immunoSEQ multiplex PCR; TCRdb's table is partial and in-frame only. The top ten clones hold 0.71% of a sample with around 27,000 clones, 70% to 85% of them seen once. Overall study results and limits: Autoreactive clone sequences were missing from some blood memory CD4+ repertoires. Comparing one patient's CSF and blood CD4+ clonotypes highlighted HCRT- and TRIB2-specific autoreactive clonotypes. Blood of same and different patients, but not healthy controls, reportedly held recurring autoreactive clonotypes.

In regard to this clone: Its target is unknown.

V was shortened by 3 bases and J by 5 bases, with 12 bases between the two germline ends. Germline CDR1 and CDR2: SGHNT and YYREEE (reference sequence). The CDR3 is 13 amino acids. This chain links TRBV5-4 with TRBJ2-7; D gene ambiguous. Input material: CD45RA- memory CD4+ T cells from PBMCs. The source is a human donor with narcolepsy. For the CDR3, the DNA is TGTGCCAGCAGCTCGAACTTGGACGACGAGCAGTACTTC. Protein product: CASSSNLDDEQYF.